This entry is about one T cell receptor (beta chain). Its antigen is currently unknown. This sample was taken from a study of naive and memory T cell subsets. Whole-study results and caveats: Diversity fell and Gini index rose from naive through CM, EM, EMRA.

An equimolar mix of two oligonucleotides served as the beta constant-region primer for TRBC1 and TRBC2. In TCRdb, the UMI-ligation and nested PCR reads were re-called with MiXCR into one record per CDR3 protein. This sample has under 150,000 distinct CDR3 sequences, with approximately 15% found just once. Looked up from germline, CDR1 is DFQATT and CDR2 is SNEGSKA (reference sequence). This CDR3 contains 12 residues. Trimming took off 6 bases at V and 3 bases at J, with 11 bases between the two ends. Alpha and beta libraries were amplified separately from the second PCR onward. Cells stained for CD3, CD4, CD8, CD45RA and CD27 were sorted into four subsets.

The chain is built from TRBV20-1 and TRBJ2-5; D remains unclear. This clonotype originated in a human donor in good health. Specimen: naive CD4+ T cells from blood. This CDR3 reads CSAKGSKETQYF. For the CDR3, the DNA is TGCAGTGCAAAGGGTAGCAAAGAGACCCAGTACTTC.